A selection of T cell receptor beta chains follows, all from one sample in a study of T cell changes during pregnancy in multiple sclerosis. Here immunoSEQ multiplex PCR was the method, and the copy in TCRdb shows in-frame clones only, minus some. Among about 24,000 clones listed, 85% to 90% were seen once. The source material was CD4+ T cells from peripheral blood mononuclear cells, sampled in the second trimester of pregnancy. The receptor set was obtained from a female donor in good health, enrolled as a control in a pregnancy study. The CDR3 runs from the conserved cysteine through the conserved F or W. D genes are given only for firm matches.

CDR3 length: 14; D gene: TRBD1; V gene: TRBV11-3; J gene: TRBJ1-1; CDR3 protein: CASRDGQGKDEAFF
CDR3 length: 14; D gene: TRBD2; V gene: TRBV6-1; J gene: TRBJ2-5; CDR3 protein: CASSPGLVQETQYF
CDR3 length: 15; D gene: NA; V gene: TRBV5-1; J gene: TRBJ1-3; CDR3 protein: CASSLSKGAGNTIYF
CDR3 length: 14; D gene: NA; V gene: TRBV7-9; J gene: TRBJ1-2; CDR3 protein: CASSLSISNYGYTF
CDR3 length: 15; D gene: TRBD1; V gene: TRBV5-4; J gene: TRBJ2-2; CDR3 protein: CASSPGTGVTGELFF
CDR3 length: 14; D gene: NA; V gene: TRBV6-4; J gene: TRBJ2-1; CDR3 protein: CASSAEGVYNEQFF
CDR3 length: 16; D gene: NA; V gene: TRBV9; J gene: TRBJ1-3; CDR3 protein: CASSGGAQLSGNTIYF
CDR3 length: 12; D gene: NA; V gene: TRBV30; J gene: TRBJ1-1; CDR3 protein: CAKQGMNTEAFF
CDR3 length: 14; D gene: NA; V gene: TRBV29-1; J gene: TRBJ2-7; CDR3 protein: CSVRASVSSYEQYF
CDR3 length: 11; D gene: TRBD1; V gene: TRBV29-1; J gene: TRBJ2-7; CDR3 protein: CSAGDRNEQYF
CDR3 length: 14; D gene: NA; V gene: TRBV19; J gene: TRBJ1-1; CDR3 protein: CASSPWATRNEAFF
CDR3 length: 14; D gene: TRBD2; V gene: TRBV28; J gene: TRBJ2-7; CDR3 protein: CASIRPGTSYEQYF
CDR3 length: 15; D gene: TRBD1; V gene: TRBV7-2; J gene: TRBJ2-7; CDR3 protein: CASSSSGTGTYEQYF
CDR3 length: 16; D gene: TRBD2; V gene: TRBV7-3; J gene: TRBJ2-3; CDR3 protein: CASSITSGRSTDTQYF
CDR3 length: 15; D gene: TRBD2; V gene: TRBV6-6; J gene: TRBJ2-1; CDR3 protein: CASSPPGGSIGEQFF
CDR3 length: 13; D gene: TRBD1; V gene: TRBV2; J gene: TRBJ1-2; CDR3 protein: CASSETGLYGYTF
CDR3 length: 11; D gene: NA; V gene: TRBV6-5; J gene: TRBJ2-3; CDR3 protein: CASRESDTQYF
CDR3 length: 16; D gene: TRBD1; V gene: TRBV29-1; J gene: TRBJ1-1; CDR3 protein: CSASTGRAPGNTEAFF
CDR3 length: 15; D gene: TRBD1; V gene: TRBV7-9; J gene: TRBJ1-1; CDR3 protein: CASSQTGGKNTEAFF
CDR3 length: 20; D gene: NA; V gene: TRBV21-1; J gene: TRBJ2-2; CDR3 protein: CASIPATHLRQGMNTGELFF
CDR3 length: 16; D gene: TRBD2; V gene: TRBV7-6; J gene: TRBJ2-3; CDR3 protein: CASSLGSGGFTDTQYF
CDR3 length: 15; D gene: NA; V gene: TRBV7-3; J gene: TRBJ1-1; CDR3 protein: CASSLNAGVNTEAFF
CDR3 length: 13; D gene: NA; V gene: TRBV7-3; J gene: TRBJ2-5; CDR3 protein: CASSLTQRETQYF
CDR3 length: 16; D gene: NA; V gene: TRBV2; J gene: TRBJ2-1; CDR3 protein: CASSEVAGLSYNEQFF
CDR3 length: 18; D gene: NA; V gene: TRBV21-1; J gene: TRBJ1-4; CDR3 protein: CASSNLEGAVKPNEKLFF
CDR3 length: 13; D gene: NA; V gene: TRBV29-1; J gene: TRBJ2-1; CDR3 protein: CSVGLELGNEQFF
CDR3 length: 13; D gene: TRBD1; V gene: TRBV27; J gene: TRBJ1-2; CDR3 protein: CASSWDRGAGYTF
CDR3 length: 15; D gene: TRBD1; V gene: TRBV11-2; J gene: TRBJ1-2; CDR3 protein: CASSSLTGAGYGYTF
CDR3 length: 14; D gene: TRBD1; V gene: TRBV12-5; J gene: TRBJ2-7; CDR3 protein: CASGLSTGVGEQYF
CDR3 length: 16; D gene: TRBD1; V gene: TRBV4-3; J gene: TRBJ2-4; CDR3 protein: CASSQGTGGRRNIQYF
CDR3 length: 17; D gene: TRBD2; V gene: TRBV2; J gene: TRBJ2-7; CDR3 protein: CASSPRPALAGVYEQYF
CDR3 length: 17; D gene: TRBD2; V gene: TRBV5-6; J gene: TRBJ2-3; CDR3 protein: CASSLERASGREDTQYF
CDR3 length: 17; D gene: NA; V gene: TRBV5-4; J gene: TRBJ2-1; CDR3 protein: CASSLASYRSSYNEQFF
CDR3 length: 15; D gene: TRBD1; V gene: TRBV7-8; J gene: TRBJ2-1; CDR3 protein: CASSLRTGEDNEQFF
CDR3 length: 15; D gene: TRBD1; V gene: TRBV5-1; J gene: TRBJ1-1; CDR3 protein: CASSPLTGENTEAFF
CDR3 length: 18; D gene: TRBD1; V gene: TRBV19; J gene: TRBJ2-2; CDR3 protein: CASSPGLLDRGNPGELFF
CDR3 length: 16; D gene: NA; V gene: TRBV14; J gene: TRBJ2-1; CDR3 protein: CASSQDIGGVNNEQFF
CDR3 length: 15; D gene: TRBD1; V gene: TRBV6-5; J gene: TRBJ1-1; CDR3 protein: CASSHLDRMNTEAFF
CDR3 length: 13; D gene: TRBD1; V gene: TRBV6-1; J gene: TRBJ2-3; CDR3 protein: CASGGQITDTQYF
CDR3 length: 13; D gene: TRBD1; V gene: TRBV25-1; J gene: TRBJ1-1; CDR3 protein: CASRETGTTEAFF
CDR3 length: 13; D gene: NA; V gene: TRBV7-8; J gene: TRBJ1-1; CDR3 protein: CASRWTANTEAFF
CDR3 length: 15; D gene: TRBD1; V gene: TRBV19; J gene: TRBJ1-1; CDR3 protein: CASSTAGQGLTEAFF
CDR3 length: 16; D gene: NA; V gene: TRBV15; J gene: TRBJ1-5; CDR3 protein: CATSRDGEISNQPQHF